Presented here are 20 T cell receptor beta chains from one specimen sequenced in a study of a mutant IDH1 vaccine in newly diagnosed glioma. This table comes from immunoSEQ multiplex PCR, and its TCRdb copy is limited to in-frame clones, with some not included. The profile covers 32,000 or so clones, with roughly four fifths appearing a single time and nearly 25% taken by the ten largest. Time point: week 5, during vaccination. Alongside topical imiquimod, each dose of vaccine comprised 300 ug of mutant IDH1 20-mer peptide. No antigens are known for them. Material: PBMCs, obtained from a glioma patient whose treatment included an IDH1 peptide vaccine. Source of these receptors: a man in his thirties or forties with glioma.

The chain links TRBV29-1 to TRBJ2-3, with D tentatively TRBD1 (6 bases). V was shortened by 3 bases and J by 5 bases, with 15 bases between the two germline ends. Germline V gene lookup returns CDR1 SQVTM and CDR2 ANQGSEA. The CDR3 is 14 residues long. Here the CDR3 DNA reads TGCAGCGTTGATAGGGGGAGACCGGTAGATACGCAGTATTTT. It codes for CSVDRGRPVDTQYF.

The CDR3, as DNA: TGCGCCAGCAGCCTGCGGGGGACGAACACCGGGGAGCTGTTTTTT. Protein product: CASSLRGTNTGELFF. The chain has TRBV4-1 and TRBJ2-2; 7 nucleotides agree with TRBD2. This CDR3 comprises 15 residues. Germline trimming cut 4 bases from V and 0 bases from J; bases unmatched to any gene: 2. Germline loops: CDR1 MGHRA, CDR2 YSYEKL.

The V gene is TRBV19, the J gene TRBJ2-2, with D perhaps matching TRBD1 or TRBD2 (6 bases each). This CDR3 region has 18 residues. The V gene's germline CDR1 is LNHDA and CDR2 SQIVND (reference sequence). Deletions cut 1 base from V and 6 bases from J, with 21 bases between. The CDR3 reads CASSIVWGDTVRPGELFF. In nucleotides, the CDR3 is TGTGCCAGTAGTATAGTTTGGGGGGACACGGTGAGACCCGGGGAGCTGTTTTTT.

This chain uses TRBV27 with TRBJ2-7; D remains ambiguous. From germline, CDR1 is MNHEY and CDR2 SMNVEV (reference sequence). V was clipped by 3 bases and J by 3 bases, with 6 bases between them. The CDR3 runs 12 residues. The CDR3 bases are TGTGCCAGCAGTTTCATAGGCTACGAGCAGTACTTC. Protein: CASSFIGYEQYF.

This chain joins TRBV7-9 and TRBJ2-6; 8 positions agree with TRBD1. The CDR3 has 17 residues. Germline V gives CDR1 SEHNR, CDR2 FQNEAQ (reference sequence). Trimming took 5 bases from V and 0 from J; bases not matched to a gene: 6. CDR3 DNA: TGTGCCAGCAGCACCCGGGACAGGCGCTCTGGGGCCAACGTCCTGACTTTC. It encodes CASSTRDRRSGANVLTF.

The table lists this clone with a count of one. CDR3 sequence: CASSPANTETQYF. For the CDR3, the DNA is TGTGCCAGCTCACCTGCTAACACCGAGACCCAGTACTTC. The rearrangement joins TRBV18 to TRBJ2-5; unclear D gene. CDR1 is KGHSH, CDR2 LQKENI, per germline. V lost 3 bases, J lost 5 bases, and 10 bases lay in between. The CDR3 is made up of 13 amino acids.

The chain joins TRBV7-2 to TRBJ1-6; 10 bases line up with TRBD1. The CDR3 is 15 residues long. Looked up from germline, CDR1 is SGHTA and CDR2 is FQGNSA. J lost 9 bases, V lost 5 bases, and 7 bases had no gene match. The CDR3 loop is CASSRQGAKISPLHF. The DNA of the CDR3 is TGTGCCAGCAGCCGACAGGGGGCTAAGATTTCACCCCTCCACTTT.

The CDR3 nucleotides are TGCGCCAGCAGCTTGGCAGCAGGGGTACGCTCTGGGGCCAACGTCCTGACTTTC. This encodes CASSLAAGVRSGANVLTF. The V call is TRBV5-1, the J call TRBJ2-6; possible D gene TRBD1, 6 bases. Trimming cost V 0 bases and J 0 bases, with 13 bases left between them. The CDR3 runs 18 residues. Germline CDR1 reads SGHRS; CDR2 reads YFSETQ.

This clone has a handful of counts. The V and J genes are TRBV6-1 and TRBJ2-7; TRBD1 agrees at 7 bases. In germline, CDR1 is MNHNS, CDR2 SASEGT. Unmatched junction bases numbered 10, after V lost 6 bases and J lost 2 bases. This CDR3 region has 15 residues. For the CDR3, the DNA is TGTGCCAGCAGGACGACAGGGACACCCCCCTACGAGCAGTACTTC. Protein product: CASRTTGTPPYEQYF.

This clone was picked up a small number of times. The J gene is TRBJ1-1, the V gene TRBV30, with a weak D call TRBD1 (5 bases). Germline assignment: CDR1 GTSNPN and CDR2 SVGIG (reference sequence). The CDR3 consists of 12 residues. Trimming shortened V by 2 bases and J by 6 bases, and 10 bases separated the two germline ends. Here the CDR3 reads CAWSNWGAEAFF. The CDR3 nucleotides are TGTGCCTGGAGTAACTGGGGGGCTGAAGCTTTCTTT. Looking up the rest from reference TRBV30 and TRBJ1-1 gives the full variable domain: SQTIHQWPATLVQPVGSPLSLECTVEGTSNPNLYWYRQAAGRGLQLLFYSVGIGQISSEVPQNLSASRPQDRQFILSSKKLLLSDSGFYLCAWSNWGAEAFFGQGTRLTVV.

V is TRBV30 and J is TRBJ2-1; TRBD2 aligns across 12 bases. Germline-derived CDR1 and CDR2 are GTSNPN and SVGIG (reference sequence). This CDR3 is built from 13 residues. The ends lost 2 bases at V and 10 bases at J; junction bases unmatched: 3. The CDR3, as DNA: TGTGCCTGGAGTAGGGGACTAGCGGGCGAGCAGTTCTTC. Translation: CAWSRGLAGEQFF.

This clone was counted a few times. The rearrangement joins TRBV5-6 to TRBJ1-1; a weak D match, TRBD1 (5 bases). Trimming took 0 bases from V and 0 from J, leaving 6 bases between them. Germline-derived CDR1 and CDR2 are SGHDT and YYEEEE. The CDR3 extends over 14 amino acids. The CDR3 sequence is CASSLGGVNTEAFF. CDR3 sequence (DNA): TGTGCCAGCAGCTTGGGAGGGGTGAACACTGAAGCTTTCTTT.

The V gene is TRBV4-1, the J gene TRBJ1-2; 10 nucleotides match TRBD1. Germline V lookup: CDR1 MGHRA, CDR2 YSYEKL. This CDR3 is built from 16 residues. V was clipped by 1 base and J by 4 bases; unmatched bases: 6. Here the CDR3 DNA reads TGCGCCAGCAGCCAAGGAAGGGGACAGGGGACCTATGGCTACACCTTC. Protein product: CASSQGRGQGTYGYTF.

V gene TRBV27 combines with J gene TRBJ1-4; 8 bases agree with TRBD1. Per germline, CDR1 MNHEY and CDR2 SMNVEV (reference sequence). Germline trimming cut 3 bases from V and 0 bases from J; bases unmatched to any gene: 6. The CDR3 sequence is 17 residues long. CDR3 sequence reads: CASSFRGRTATNEKLFF. The CDR3 DNA is TGTGCCAGCAGTTTCAGGGGGCGGACGGCAACTAATGAAAAACTGTTTTTT.

V and J are TRBV5-6 and TRBJ2-3; weak D call: TRBD1 (5 bases). Germline V CDR1 and CDR2: SGHDT, YYEEEE. This CDR3 contains 14 residues. The ends were cut back, 4 bases at V and 1 base at J, with 10 bases in the middle. In DNA form, the CDR3 reads TGTGCCAGCAGCGGAAAGACAGGCACAGATACGCAGTATTTT. Protein product: CASSGKTGTDTQYF. Supplemented by reference TRBV5-6 and TRBJ2-3, the full variable domain reads DAGVTQSPTHLIKTRGQQVTLRCSPKSGHDTVSWYQQALGQGPQFIFQYYEEEERQRGNFPDRFSGHQFPNYSSELNVNALLLGDSALYLCASSGKTGTDTQYFGPGTRLTVL.

J is TRBJ1-4 and V is TRBV30, with D possibly TRBD1 on 6 matching bases. The germline gives CDR1 GTSNPN, CDR2 SVGIG (reference sequence). V was cut by 4 bases and J by 8 bases, with 17 bases left in between. The CDR3 is 14 amino acids. The CDR3: CAWTKNRDREKLFF. The CDR3 nucleotides are TGTGCCTGGACAAAGAACAGGGATCGCGAAAAACTGTTTTTT.

The chain has TRBV28 and TRBJ2-4, with 10 positions matching TRBD2. CDR1 MDHEN and CDR2 SYDVKM come from the germline V gene. V dropped 5 bases and J dropped 15; count of bases not matched to a gene: 7. The CDR3 contains 12 residues. CDR3 in amino acids: CASSTHLAGGYF. Written as DNA, the CDR3 is TGTGCCAGCAGTACCCATTTAGCGGGGGGGTACTTC.

The gene calls are TRBV4-1 and TRBJ2-2, with TRBD2 matching 14 bases. CDR1 MGHRA and CDR2 YSYEKL come from the germline V gene. The ends lost 1 base at V and 4 bases at J; junction bases unmatched: 11. This CDR3 has 20 residues. The CDR3 protein is CASSQGGTSGSLLSTGELFF. Written as DNA, the CDR3 is TGCGCCAGCAGCCAAGGGGGGACTAGCGGGAGTTTATTGAGCACCGGGGAGCTGTTTTTT.

The chain has TRBV7-8 and TRBJ1-6, with D maybe TRBD1 (5 bases). The germline CDR1 and CDR2 sequences are SGHVS and FQNEAQ. This CDR3 has 15 amino acids. V was cut by 2 bases and J by 5 bases, with 10 bases left in between. The CDR3 here is CASSLKGLHNSPLHF. DNA for the CDR3: TGTGCCAGCAGCTTAAAGGGACTCCATAATTCACCCCTCCACTTT. Combining the CDR3 with reference TRBV7-8 and TRBJ1-6 gives the whole variable domain GAGVSQSPRYKVAKRGQDVALRCDPISGHVSLFWYQQALGQGPEFLTYFQNEAQLDKSGLPSDRFFAERPEGSVSTLKIQRTQQEDSAVYLCASSLKGLHNSPLHFGNGTRLTVT.

The rearrangement links TRBV4-3 to TRBJ2-7; 7 bases line up with TRBD1. The CDR3 is 14 residues long. Trimming removed 5 bases from V and 2 bases from J; junction bases left unmatched: 6. Germline CDR1 reads LGHNA; CDR2 reads YSLEER. The CDR3 here is CASSYDRATYEQYF. The CDR3 DNA follows: TGCGCCAGCAGCTATGACAGGGCCACCTACGAGCAGTACTTC.